This record covers a single T cell receptor (beta chain). It has no known antigen specificity. No base-level quality is on record; no much larger clone is a single base apart. The cohort was made up of about 670 healthy bone marrow donors. All cohort members were sampled while nominally healthy, although unrecorded immune exposures were likely present. The donor was CMV seronegative and was included in the group of about 400 seronegative cohort members. A peripheral blood sample was provided by each donor, and peripheral blood mononuclear cells were used for TCR beta sequencing. Genomic DNA was extracted from the blood cell samples with the Qiagen DNeasy Blood Extraction Kit. Measured from the cysteine to the phenylalanine, the CDR3 is 14 residues long. The retained sequence is limited to the CDR3, 42 bases, with the frame set at the first base. CDR1 and CDR2 are read off the germline V gene as MDHEN and SYDVKM. Germline trimming amounts to 4 bases on V and 4 bases on J, with 7 as the count of junction bases outside the gene matches.

These data belong to a study of cytomegalovirus exposure and HLA in healthy donors (dated by TCRdb to the late 2010s). At the level of the whole study: An earlier analysis of 587 of the donors reported about 290 Gb of sequence data and 100 million to 140 million unique TCR beta sequences from approximately 180 million T cells. Besides the first cohort of approximately 670 subjects, a separate validation cohort made up of 120 or so different subjects was used. Donor age, sex, ethnicity and CMV serostatus were collected together with the repertoire data. In a later genetic analysis, genome-wide SNP genotypes for about 55% of the 666 donors were used, and that subset was treated as a discovery cohort. A handful of DR-DQ haplotypes were handled as single units for association and clustering because linkage in the cohort was strong. HLA typing included class I and class II loci at four-digit resolution. All discovery cohort repertoires had been generated using a single sequencing platform. Among 398 genotyped donors of the cohort, an average of approximately 250,000 unique TCR beta nucleotide sequences were sequenced per donor, roughly 18% of them non-productive. To predict cytomegalovirus infection status, the study combined high-throughput TCR immunosequencing, statistical association of individual TCRs with disease status, and machine learning. An earlier analysis of more than 450 of the donors used high-throughput TCR beta sequencing to judge whether each TCR beta V gene segment behaved as functional or pseudogenic. Typing coverage varied by locus: roughly 620-630 donors for A, B, C, DRB1 and DQB1; about 520 for DQA1; about 590 for DPA1; about 450 for DPB1. To study patterns of TCR occurrence, a later analysis re-analyzed previously published TCR beta repertoires from more than 550 donors and added high-resolution HLA genotyping. Rather than using new phenotypic data, the later analysis identified candidate immune exposures from TCR beta sequences and from how often those sequences occurred across donors. Roughly 320 gigabases of sequencing data and around 85 million unique TCR sequences made up an early release that covered some 640 HLA-typed donors. The study used immunosequencing to profile the T cell repertoires of approximately 630 subjects and linked those repertoires to cytomegalovirus serostatus. The study aimed to test whether cataloging public T cell receptors could reveal signatures of past pathogen exposure. Among the roughly 380 genotyped donors, about 83% belonged to the genetic ancestry cluster associated with self-reported Caucasian donors. Results and caveats for the whole study, not just this receptor: The authors suggested that the approach could potentially be extended to other disease states and immunological phenotypes. The study gave a list of about 170 TCR beta chains associated with cytomegalovirus. In vitro tests confirmed that a few of the cytomegalovirus-associated TCR beta chains recognize cytomegalovirus antigens. Several of the top co-occurrence clusters appeared to be linked to parvovirus B19, influenza, CMV and Epstein-Barr virus, according to a later analysis. Strong co-occurrence of HLA alleles, especially DR and DQ, made assigning TCR associations to individual alleles difficult. Because some donors lacked HLA typing at each locus, the association tests relied only on the typed subset. The earlier analysis of a few hundred of the donors excluded some 15 rarely observed V segments, including chromosome 9 orphons, because counts were too low. Cytomegalovirus status was reported to be diagnosed by the classifier with high specificity and sensitivity in both the original and validation cohorts. In a later analysis, the rate of TCR association differed among HLA loci, with DRB1 alleles having the most associated TCRs and HLA-C alleles having the fewest. Compared with the roughly 670-donor mean, donors in an Asian-associated ancestry cluster had fewer N-insertions in productive TCRs, according to a later genetic analysis. Because the 87-base-pair reads could not distinguish some IMGT-functional V segments, including TRBV6-2 and TRBV6-3, those segments were excluded. The cohort was sequenced for TCR beta chains only, and without alpha or paired-chain data the features that could be detected were limited. For the cohort, immune exposure information was limited to CMV serostatus. A cluster of highly shared sequence variants was judged likely to be a technical artifact of the sequencing pipeline. Specific HLA alleles were associated with 16,951 TCR beta sequences at a false discovery rate of 0.05 in a later analysis. A further reported finding was that TCR beta sequences accurately predicted the HLA-A and HLA-B alleles for most subjects in the first cohort. The presence/absence analyses assumed that sequencing depth was roughly uniform across donors, and that assumption may not be true. Across donors, most TCR sequences were observed very rarely, whereas some public TCRs were present in many individuals. V-gene and J-gene trimming of TCR beta chains was associated with a missense DCLRE1C variant in a later genetic analysis, and the association was replicated in an independent cohort. Broadly in line with IMGT annotations, most TCR beta V segments showed up in productive rearrangements about 90% or about 30% of the time in an earlier analysis of under 700 of the donors. A later analysis found that HLA-associated TCR beta chains were more clonally expanded and had lower generation probabilities than equally common non-associated chains. According to a later analysis, most CMV-associated TCR beta chains appeared to be HLA-restricted, and the HLA associations seemed to be driven largely by CMV exposure. Correlated functional status among segregating V segments might reflect linkage disequilibrium, but an unknown experimental factor could not be ruled out.

To prepare the library, the immunoSEQ multiplex PCR assay was applied. For the multiplex PCR, a mixture combining 60 forward primers for TCR Vbeta segments and 13 reverse primers for TCR Jbeta segments was used. The CDR3 region of rearranged TCR beta genes was amplified from genomic DNA with a multiplex PCR assay. On the Illumina HiSeq System, the amplified TCR beta libraries were sequenced as 87-base-pair reads. The authors' analysis ran thus. A later analysis tallied tens of millions of unique TCR beta chains across the approximately 670 repertoires, and about 10 million of those chains were shared by two or more donors. A nearest-neighbor algorithm error-corrected the raw reads and collapsed the reads into unique sequences, merging closely related sequences to remove PCR and sequencing errors. Alignment of CDR3 sequences to IMGT reference sequences was used to assign V, D and J gene segments. For a sequence to be retained, at least a six-nucleotide match to both a V gene segment and a J gene segment was required. A rearrangement counted as productive if the CDR3 had no stop codons and remained in frame with V and J, and every other rearrangement counted as non-productive. Following IMGT convention, CDR3 was defined as the stretch from the second conserved V-encoded cysteine up to the conserved J-encoded phenylalanine. The earlier analysis of roughly 590 of the donors excluded any sequence lacking an unambiguous match to a single V gene segment. In an earlier analysis of roughly 500 of the donors, V segments were called functional above 56.7% productive rearrangements and were called segregating when the between-donor standard deviation exceeded 5%. A statistical classification framework was built for diagnosing cytomegalovirus status from the catalog of TCR beta chain sequences. A later analysis assigned V and J genes by comparing TCR nucleotide sequences with IMGT/GENE-DB human TR gene sequences. The TCRdist pipeline was used in a later analysis to assign CDR3 sequences and most-parsimonious VDJ recombination scenarios. In a later analysis, each TCR beta chain was defined by its CDR3 amino acid sequence together with its V-gene family, and reads lacking a unique V-gene family were excluded. To address suspected cross-contamination and a sequencing artifact, a later analysis removed around 590 highly shared, low-generation-probability nucleotide sequences. In a later analysis, a clonal expansion index was calculated for each public chain from normalized within-repertoire ranks of inferred template counts. In a later analysis, generation probabilities were computed using a VDJ recombination model fitted to out-of-frame rearrangements, and the results were checked against IGoR. In a later analysis, hypergeometric tests were used to score TCR-TCR, TCR-HLA and TCR-CMV co-occurrence, with a repertoire-size bias correction applied to TCR pairs. A later analysis estimated false discovery rates by permuting HLA or CMV assignments 20 times. A later analysis grouped co-occurring TCRs with DBSCAN, adding TCRdist sequence similarity when clustering within HLA-allele-positive subsets. Repertoires with fewer than 30,000 or more than 120,000 public chains were left out of co-occurrence clustering, as were five repertoires with anomalous nucleotide sharing. Entries here come from immuneACCESS through TCRdb and include only in-frame sequences with V and J called. Some clones fail to appear in such tables; in the studies checked, an unresolved V gene covers under half of the shortfall, and the cause of the remainder is unknown. That table supplies the V and J calls and clone size; D and trimming were determined from the DNA. The table for this sample lists 85,000 to 130,000 clones; approximately 78% of them were counted only once. Approximately 2% of the sample rests with the top ten.

Material: PBMCs. The sequence derives from a woman in her 40s in good health and CMV-seronegative. In this chain, TRBV28 is recombined with TRBJ2-7; TRBD2 fits 7 bases in the junction. The DNA sequence reads TGTGCCAGCAGTTCCGGGACTATAGTTTACGAGCAGTACTTC. Protein translation: CASSSGTIVYEQYF.